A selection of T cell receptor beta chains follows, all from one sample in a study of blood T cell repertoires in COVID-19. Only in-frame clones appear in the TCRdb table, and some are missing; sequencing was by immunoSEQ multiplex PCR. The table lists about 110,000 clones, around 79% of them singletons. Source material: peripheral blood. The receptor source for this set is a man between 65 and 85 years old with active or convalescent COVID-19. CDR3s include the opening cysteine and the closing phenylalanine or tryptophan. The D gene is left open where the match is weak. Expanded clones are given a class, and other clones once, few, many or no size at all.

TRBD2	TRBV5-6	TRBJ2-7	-	TGTGCCAGCAGCTGGGCGGGAGCGGACTACGAGCAGTACTTC	CASSWAGADYEQYF
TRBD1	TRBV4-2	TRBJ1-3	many	TGTGCCAGCAGCCCCCGGGACAGGGTTGCCGGAAACACCATATATTTT	CASSPRDRVAGNTIYF
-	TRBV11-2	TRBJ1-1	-	TGTGCCAGCAGCTTCACGACAGACAACACTGAAGCTTTCTTT	CASSFTTDNTEAFF
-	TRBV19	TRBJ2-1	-	TGTGCCAGTAGTCGCTACAATGAGCAGTTCTTC	CASSRYNEQFF
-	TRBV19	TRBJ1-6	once	TGTGCCAGTAGCCCCAAATCGGTACGGGATTCACCCCTCCACTTT	CASSPKSVRDSPLHF
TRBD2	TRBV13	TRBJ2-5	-	TGTGCCAGCAGCTTACTAGCGGGAGGTTACCAAGAGACCCAGTACTTC	CASSLLAGGYQETQYF
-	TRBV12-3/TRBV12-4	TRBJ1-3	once	TGTGCCAGCAGCTTGACAGGCGGCAACACCATATATTTT	CASSLTGGNTIYF
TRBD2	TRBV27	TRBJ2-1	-	TGTGCCAGCAGTTTAAGGCCTTATCAAGCGGGGGCGCTTTTGGAGCAGTTCTTC	CASSLRPYQAGALLEQFF
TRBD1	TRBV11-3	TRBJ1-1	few	TGTGCCAGCAGCTATGGGACAGAAAACACTGAAGCTTTCTTT	CASSYGTENTEAFF
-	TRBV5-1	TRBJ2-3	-	TGCGCCAGCAGCCAAGGACAGATAGGTTCTCCCGCAGATACGCAGTATTTT	CASSQGQIGSPADTQYF
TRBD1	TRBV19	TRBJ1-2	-	TGTGCCAGTACGTACCGGGACAGGGTTGGCTACACCTTC	CASTYRDRVGYTF
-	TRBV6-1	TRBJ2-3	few	TGTGCCAGCAGTGAGGGGGGTGCAGGAGATACGCAGTATTTT	CASSEGGAGDTQYF
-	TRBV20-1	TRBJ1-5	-	TGCAGTGCTAGTAAGCTACGATATAGCAATCAGCCCCAGCATTTT	CSASKLRYSNQPQHF
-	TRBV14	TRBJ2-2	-	TGTGCCAGCAGCCCCCAGCTTGGGGGCGACACCGGGGAGCTGTTTTTT	CASSPQLGGDTGELFF
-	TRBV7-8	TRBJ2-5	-	TGTGCCAGCAGCTTAGTTGGGGGAGGAGGAGAGACCCAGTACTTC	CASSLVGGGGETQYF
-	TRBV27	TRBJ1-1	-	TGTGCCAGCAGCCTCAAAGGACAAGCGAACACTGAAGCTTTCTTT	CASSLKGQANTEAFF
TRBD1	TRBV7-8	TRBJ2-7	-	TGTGCCAGCAGCTTAGTTGAGACAGGGAGACAGTACTTC	CASSLVETGRQYF
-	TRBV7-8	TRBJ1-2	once	TGTGCCAGCAGCTTAGAGACAGGTAGCTACTATGGCTACACCTTC	CASSLETGSYYGYTF
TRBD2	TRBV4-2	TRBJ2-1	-	TGTGCCAGCAGCCAATGGCCAGCGGGGGTGGGGAGTGAGCAGTTCTTC	CASSQWPAGVGSEQFF
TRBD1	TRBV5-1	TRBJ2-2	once	TGCGCCAGCAGCGTCCGACAGGGTTCCGGGGAGCTGTTTTTT	CASSVRQGSGELFF
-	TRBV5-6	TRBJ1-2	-	TGTGCCAGCATGCTTTTCGGGGAAGAGAACTATGGCTACACCTTC	CASMLFGEENYGYTF
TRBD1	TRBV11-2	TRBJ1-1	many	TGTGCCAGCCCCGCGGACGGGGCAGGGGGCGCAGGAGCTTTCTTT	CASPADGAGGAGAFF
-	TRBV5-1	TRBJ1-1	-	TGCGCCAGCAGCTTGGGGCGTAAGGGGTCTGAAGCTTTCTTT	CASSLGRKGSEAFF
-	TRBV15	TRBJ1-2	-	TGTGCCACCAGCAGAGAACAGGGTGTCAACTATGGCTACACCTTC	CATSREQGVNYGYTF
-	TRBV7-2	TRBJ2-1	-	TGTGCCAGCAGCCCCATGGGGCGGGGAGACAATGAGCAGTTCTTC	CASSPMGRGDNEQFF
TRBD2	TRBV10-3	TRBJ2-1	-	TGTGCCATCAGTCCCCACCAAGCGGGAGCCTACAATGAGCAGTTCTTC	CAISPHQAGAYNEQFF
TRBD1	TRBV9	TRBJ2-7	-	TGTGCCAGCAGCGCCGGGACAGGGGGCTACGAGCAGTACTTC	CASSAGTGGYEQYF
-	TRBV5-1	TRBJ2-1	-	TGCGCCAGCAGCTTGGAGAGGAGGGACTACAATGAGCAGTTCTTC	CASSLERRDYNEQFF
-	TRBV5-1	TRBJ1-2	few	TGCGCCAGCAGTACAGGAGGGAACTATGGCTACACCTTC	CASSTGGNYGYTF
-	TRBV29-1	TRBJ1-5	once	TGCAGCGTCATAGACAGCGAAAGCAATCAGCCCCAGCATTTT	CSVIDSESNQPQHF
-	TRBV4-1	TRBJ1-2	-	TGCGCCAGCAGCCAAGATAGCGGCAGGCTCTTCTATGGCTACACCTTC	CASSQDSGRLFYGYTF
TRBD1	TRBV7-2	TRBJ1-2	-	TGTGCCAGCAGCTCCGGGACAGGGAAAGGCTACACCTTC	CASSSGTGKGYTF
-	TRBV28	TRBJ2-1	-	TGTGCCAGCAGTTTGAGTAGCGTTGGAATATTTAGCTCCTACAATGAGCAGTTCTTC	CASSLSSVGIFSSYNEQFF